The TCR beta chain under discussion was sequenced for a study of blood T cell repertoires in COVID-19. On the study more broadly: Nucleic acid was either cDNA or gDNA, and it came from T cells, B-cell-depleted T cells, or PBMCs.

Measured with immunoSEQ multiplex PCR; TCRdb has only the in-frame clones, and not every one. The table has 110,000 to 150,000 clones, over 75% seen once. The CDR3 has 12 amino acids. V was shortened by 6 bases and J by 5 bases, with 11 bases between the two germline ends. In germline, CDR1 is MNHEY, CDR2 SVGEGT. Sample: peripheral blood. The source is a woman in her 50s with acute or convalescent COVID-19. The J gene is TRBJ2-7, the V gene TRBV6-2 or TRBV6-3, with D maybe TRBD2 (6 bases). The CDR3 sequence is CASSPGGHEQYF. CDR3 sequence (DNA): TGTGCCAGCAGCCCCGGGGGACACGAGCAGTACTTC.